Following are 29 T cell receptor beta chains from one sample sequenced in a study of identical twins. MiXCR, run by TCRdb on the 5' RACE reads, gives a single entry per CDR3 protein. The sample carries more than 650,000 distinct CDR3 sequences, roughly 6.2% recorded once. Sequencing used naive T cells sorted from blood. The source of these receptors is a man in his late teens or twenties in good health.

This clonotype has ten or more counts. This chain joins TRBV20-1 and TRBJ2-4; D gene unclear. Trimming stripped 0 bases from V and 0 bases from J, with 9 bases between. The CDR3 extends over 15 amino acids. Per germline, CDR1 DFQATT and CDR2 SNEGSKA (reference sequence). CDR3 coding DNA: TGCAGTGCTAGAGAGAAACAGTTAGCCAAAAACATTCAGTACTTC. It is translated as CSAREKQLAKNIQYF.

Written as DNA, the CDR3 is TGTGCCAGCAGCCCACCGGCGGGGTCCCAGTATGGCTACACCTTC. Translation gives CASSPPAGSQYGYTF. This rearrangement joins TRBV3-1 to TRBJ1-2; D uncertain. V lost 4 bases to trimming and J lost 5 bases, with 17 bases between them. The germline CDR1 and CDR2 sequences are LGHDT and YNNKEL (reference sequence). The CDR3 extends over 15 amino acids. Based on the CDR3 plus reference TRBV3-1 and TRBJ1-2, the full variable domain is DTAVSQTPKYLVTQMGNDKSIKCEQNLGHDTMYWYKQDSKKFLKIMFSYNNKELIINETVPNRFSPKSPDKAHLNLHINSLELGDSAVYFCASSPPAGSQYGYTFGSGTRLTVV.

This clonotype was detected only a few times. V usage is TRBV6-5 and J usage is TRBJ2-7; TRBD1 aligns across 7 bases. The CDR3 has 12 residues. Trimming took 6 bases from V and 5 from J; bases not matched to a gene: 4. From germline, CDR1 is MNHEY and CDR2 SVGAGI. The CDR3 DNA follows: TGTGCCAGCAGCCGGACAGGCCACGAGCAGTACGTC. It yields the protein CASSRTGHEQYV.

The chain links TRBV5-6 to TRBJ2-1; possible D gene TRBD1, 5 bases. This CDR3 spans 15 amino acids. The V gene's germline CDR1 is SGHDT and CDR2 YYEEEE. V was pared by 0 bases and J by 2 bases, with 9 bases between. The CDR3 protein is CASSLGDRPYNEQFF. The CDR3 DNA reads TGTGCCAGCAGCTTGGGAGACAGACCCTACAATGAGCAGTTCTTC.

This clonotype was detected many times. This chain joins TRBV6-1 and TRBJ2-2; D remains ambiguous. Looked up from germline, CDR1 is MNHNS and CDR2 is SASEGT. CDR3 length: 11 amino acids. The germline V and J ends were trimmed by 8 bases and 11 bases, with 12 bases remaining between them. CDR3 sequence reads: CASQIPRELFF. CDR3 DNA sequence: TGTGCCAGCCAAATACCGCGAGAGCTGTTTTTT.

This clonotype was detected ten times or more. The chain couples TRBV12-3 or TRBV12-4 to TRBJ1-5; maybe TRBD1 (5 bases). Deletions cut 5 bases from V and 7 bases from J, with 9 bases between. This CDR3 is 12 amino acids long. The CDR3 region has the DNA TGTGCCAGCAGTCCGCAGGGCCAGCCCCAGCATTTT. Translated, it gives CASSPQGQPQHF.

This clonotype was detected many times. CDR3 coding DNA: TGCGCCAGCAGCAGGACCACGGGATTGGTGGATACGCAGTATTTT. It is translated as CASSRTTGLVDTQYF. The chain combines TRBV5-1 with TRBJ2-3; weak D call: TRBD2 (5 bases). The germline V gene has CDR1 SGHRS and CDR2 YFSETQ. V was cut by 4 bases and J by 6 bases, with 18 bases left in between. The CDR3 contains 15 residues.

V is TRBV14 and J is TRBJ2-1, with TRBD2 matching over 8 bases. CDR1 is SGHDN and CDR2 is FVKESK in the germline V gene. This CDR3 has 18 residues. V shed 1 base and J 2 bases; nucleotides not matched to a gene: 10. For the CDR3, the DNA is TGTGCCAGCAGCCAAGGAATCGGGAGCGGGAGTGCCTACAATGAGCAGTTCTTC. Translation: CASSQGIGSGSAYNEQFF.

This clonotype has only a few counts. The chain has TRBV28 and TRBJ2-1; no firm D call. Looked up from germline, CDR1 is MDHEN and CDR2 is SYDVKM. There are 13 residues in the CDR3. Trimming removed 3 bases from V and 5 bases from J, with 8 bases in between. For the CDR3, the DNA is TGTGCCAGCAGTTTTGGGCTGAACAATGAGCAGTTCTTC. Translation gives CASSFGLNNEQFF.

This clonotype was picked up many times. CDR3 DNA: TGTGCCAGCTATGAATCGGGGAACACTGAAGCTTTCTTT. Translating it yields CASYESGNTEAFF. The chain uses TRBV27 and TRBJ1-1, with D hard to call. V gave up 8 bases and J gave up 1 base, with 11 bases separating them. Germline V gene sequence: CDR1 MNHEY, CDR2 SMNVEV (reference sequence). The CDR3 consists of 13 residues.

This clonotype was seen at least ten times. The rearrangement uses TRBV5-1 and TRBJ2-3, with D hard to call. Germline V gives CDR1 SGHRS, CDR2 YFSETQ. The CDR3 covers 14 residues. V was trimmed by 0 bases and J by 0 bases, leaving 5 bases between them. The CDR3 region has the DNA TGCGCCAGCAGCTTGGTTCAAAGCACAGATACGCAGTATTTT. Translated, it gives CASSLVQSTDTQYF.

This clonotype occurred many times. The chain is built from TRBV29-1 and TRBJ2-3; D may be TRBD1 or TRBD2 (5 bases each). The CDR3 extends over 11 amino acids. Germline V gene lookup returns CDR1 SQVTM and CDR2 ANQGSEA. Between the trimmed V and J ends, which lost 8 bases and 7 bases, there was a span of 13 bases. This CDR3 reads CSPKEGHTQYF. In nucleotides, the CDR3 is TGCAGCCCGAAAGAGGGGCATACGCAGTATTTT.

This clonotype showed up many times. This chain connects TRBV12-3 or TRBV12-4 to TRBJ2-6; no clear D. Trimming removed 6 bases at V and 0 bases at J, with 9 bases between. CDR3 size: 15 residues. Here the CDR3 reads CASRPDGSGANVLTF. The DNA of the CDR3 is TGTGCCAGCAGACCGGACGGCTCTGGGGCCAACGTCCTGACTTTC.

The chain has TRBV3-1 and TRBJ1-3; D not certain. Trimming left V 0 bases short and J 2 bases short, with 5 bases between. The CDR3 consists of 14 residues. The V gene's germline CDR1 is LGHDT and CDR2 YNNKEL (reference sequence). CDR3: CASSQDRAGNTIYF. The CDR3 DNA sequence: TGTGCCAGCAGCCAAGATCGGGCTGGAAACACCATATATTTT.

This chain's CDR3 is CASSQGRYTEAFF. Here the CDR3 DNA reads TGTGCCAGCAGCCAGGGTCGGTACACTGAAGCTTTCTTT. The chain combines TRBV5-6 with TRBJ1-1, with D tentatively TRBD1 (5 bases). The V and J ends lost 4 bases and 3 bases respectively, with 10 bases between them. This CDR3 is built from 13 residues. Germline V lookup: CDR1 SGHDT, CDR2 YYEEEE.

V and J are TRBV6-5 and TRBJ2-1, with 11 nucleotides matching TRBD2. The V gene's germline CDR1 is MNHEY and CDR2 SVGAGI. Trimming removed 2 bases from V and 10 bases from J; junction bases left unmatched: 7. The CDR3 extends over 15 amino acids. This CDR3 reads CASSYTSGSVNEQFF. CDR3 nucleotides: TGTGCCAGCAGTTACACTAGCGGGAGCGTCAACGAGCAGTTCTTC.

This clonotype was found many times. The V call is TRBV28, the J call TRBJ2-7, with D possibly being TRBD1 (6 bases). The V gene's germline CDR1 is MDHEN and CDR2 SYDVKM. V lost 9 bases and J 2 bases, leaving 11 bases between the germline ends. This CDR3 contains 12 residues. The DNA for the CDR3 is TGTGCCAGTCGGCAGGGGACCTACGAGCAGTACTTC. Translation gives CASRQGTYEQYF.

This clonotype appeared many times. The chain employs TRBV12-3 or TRBV12-4 and TRBJ2-4; no clear D. V shed 0 bases and J shed 4 bases, with 10 bases lying between them. The CDR3 runs to 15 residues. The CDR3, as DNA: TGTGCCAGCAGTTTAGCGCCTGGATCTAAAAACATTCAGTACTTC. Its translation is CASSLAPGSKNIQYF.

The rearrangement links TRBV5-6 to TRBJ2-7, with D possibly being TRBD2 (5 bases). This CDR3 spans 16 amino acids. CDR1 is SGHDT and CDR2 is YYEEEE in the germline V gene. Trimming cost V 4 bases and J 2 bases, with 19 bases left between them. CDR3 coding DNA: TGTGCCAGCAGCGACTACCTGGGGAGAGGCCCCTACGAGCAGTACTTC. Its translation is CASSDYLGRGPYEQYF.

Ten or more counts support this clonotype. The genes are TRBV9 and TRBJ2-2, with D uncertain. Germline CDR1 is SGDLS and CDR2 is YYNGEE. V was shortened by 4 bases and J by 1 base, with 17 bases between the two germline ends. The CDR3 spans 17 residues. CDR3 amino acids: CASSPILTGENTGELFF. In DNA, the CDR3 is TGTGCCAGCAGCCCCATTCTTACGGGTGAGAACACCGGGGAGCTGTTTTTT. Variable domain in full (rest from reference TRBV9 and TRBJ2-2): DSGVTQTPKHLITATGQRVTLRCSPRSGDLSVYWYQQSLDQGLQFLIQYYNGEERAKGNILERFSAQQFPDLHSELNLSSLELGDSALYFCASSPILTGENTGELFFGEGSRLTVL.

This chain uses TRBV12-3 or TRBV12-4 with TRBJ1-6; 7 nucleotides agree with TRBD1. The V and J ends lost 6 bases and 7 bases, in that order; junction bases with no gene match: 6. This CDR3 has 14 residues. For the CDR3, the DNA is TGTGCCAGCAGAACCGGGACAGTAAATTCACCCCTCCACTTT. Its translation: CASRTGTVNSPLHF.

Ten or more counts support this clonotype. This rearrangement joins TRBV28 to TRBJ2-7, with 8 bases fitting TRBD2. The CDR3 covers 15 residues. The germline V gene has CDR1 MDHEN and CDR2 SYDVKM. V was clipped by 5 bases and J by 0 bases; unmatched bases: 6. Here the CDR3 DNA reads TGTGCCAGCAGTCCCCAGCGGGAGCTCTCCTACGAGCAGTACTTC. It encodes CASSPQRELSYEQYF. Variable domain in full (rest from reference TRBV28 and TRBJ2-7): DVKVTQSSRYLVKRTGEKVFLECVQDMDHENMFWYRQDPGLGLRLIYFSYDVKMKEKGDIPEGYSVSREKKERFSLILESASTNQTSMYLCASSPQRELSYEQYFGPGTRLTVT.

This clonotype was recorded at least ten times. The chain recombines TRBV12-3 or TRBV12-4 with TRBJ2-2, with no clear D. Trimming removed 7 bases at V and 0 bases at J, with 15 bases between. The CDR3 consists of 16 residues. In DNA form, the CDR3 reads TGTGCCAGCACCCTTGTTGGCGGATCGAACACCGGGGAGCTGTTTTTT. Its protein is CASTLVGGSNTGELFF.

This clonotype was found a few times. The chain couples TRBV5-1 to TRBJ2-3, with 11 bases that match TRBD2. Trimming at V came to 4 bases and at J to 2 bases, leaving 6 bases not matched to a gene. Germline V gene lookup returns CDR1 SGHRS and CDR2 YFSETQ. This CDR3 has 16 residues. For the CDR3, the DNA is TGCGCCAGCAGCGCCGGACTAGCGGGTATCACAGATACGCAGTATTTT. Its protein is CASSAGLAGITDTQYF.

The chain is built from TRBV6-1 and TRBJ2-1; 12 nucleotides align to TRBD2. This CDR3 is built from 14 residues. The V gene end was trimmed by 10 bases and the J gene end by 5 bases; junction bases not matched to a gene: 6. Germline V CDR1 and CDR2: MNHNS, SASEGT. The CDR3 spells CATARTSGDNEQFF. CDR3 nucleotides: TGTGCCACCGCCCGGACTAGCGGGGACAATGAGCAGTTCTTC.

This clonotype has a count of ten or more. This chain joins TRBV20-1 and TRBJ1-5; TRBD1 is a possible D gene (6 bases). Trimming left V 4 bases short and J 0 bases short, with 10 bases between. The CDR3 is made up of 14 amino acids. Germline CDR1 DFQATT, CDR2 SNEGSKA (reference sequence). The CDR3 DNA is TGCAGTGCTAATCAGGGGAGTAGCAATCAGCCCCAGCATTTT. Translation: CSANQGSSNQPQHF.

This chain connects TRBV11-3 to TRBJ2-1, with TRBD2 matching 7 bases. With 8 bases clipped from V and 7 bases from J, the junction kept 2 bases outside the gene matches. Germline V gene data show CDR1 as SGHNT and CDR2 as YENEEA. The CDR3 spans 11 residues. The CDR3 sequence is CASGGGNEQFF. DNA of the CDR3: TGTGCCAGCGGGGGGGGAAATGAGCAGTTCTTC.

This clonotype was detected many times. The V and J genes are TRBV20-1 and TRBJ2-7; D unresolved. This CDR3 has 11 amino acids. The germline CDR1 and CDR2 sequences are DFQATT and SNEGSKA (reference sequence). With 3 bases removed from V and 6 bases from J, the gap between germline ends came to 9 bases. CDR3 coding DNA: TGCAGTGCTAGGACCGCTTGCGAGCAGTACGTC. Translated, it gives CSARTACEQYV.

In this sample, this clonotype turned up many times. The chain is built from TRBV12-3 or TRBV12-4 and TRBJ1-6; no firm D call. The CDR3 consists of 15 residues. Between the trimmed V and J ends, which lost 6 bases and 0 bases, there was a span of 9 bases. The CDR3 loop is CASSPPGSYNSPLHF. The DNA of the CDR3 is TGTGCCAGCAGCCCGCCCGGCTCCTATAATTCACCCCTCCACTTT.